These 10 T cell receptor beta chains were all obtained from the same sample, sequenced in a study of blood T cell repertoires in COVID-19. Sequencing used immunoSEQ multiplex PCR; TCRdb keeps in-frame clones, though not all of them. The repertoire holds over 300,000 clones, with around 88% as singletons. Sequenced: peripheral blood. Every receptor here comes from a woman in her 50s with acute or convalescent COVID-19.

V is TRBV7-2 and J is TRBJ2-1; D is uncertain. The CDR3 contains 15 residues. Germline-derived CDR1 and CDR2 are SGHTA and FQGNSA. Trimming left V 0 bases short and J 6 bases short, with 12 bases between. The CDR3 sequence: CASSLAPPTGNEQFF. The CDR3 DNA reads TGTGCCAGCAGCTTAGCGCCCCCGACTGGCAATGAGCAGTTCTTC.

The CDR3 loop is CASRKTGTGAEAFF. In nucleotides, the CDR3 is TGTGCCAGCAGGAAAACCGGGACAGGGGCAGAAGCTTTCTTT. The chain links TRBV2 to TRBJ1-1, with TRBD1 matching over 10 bases. Trimming took 6 bases from V and 8 from J; bases not matched to a gene: 9. In germline, CDR1 is SNHLY, CDR2 FYNNEI. The CDR3 covers 14 residues.

The CDR3 is CATSVPDRPELFF. DNA of the CDR3: TGTGCCACCAGTGTCCCTGACAGGCCAGAGCTGTTTTTT. The genes are TRBV24-1 and TRBJ2-2; weak D call: TRBD1 (6 bases). The germline CDR1 and CDR2 sequences are KGHDR and SFDVKD. The CDR3 is 13 amino acids. V was clipped by 5 bases and J by 11 bases, with 14 bases between them.

J is TRBJ2-1 and V is TRBV27; TRBD2 might be the D (6 bases). V gave up 5 bases and J gave up 3 bases, with 11 bases separating them. The CDR3 spans 14 residues. Germline V gene sequence: CDR1 MNHEY, CDR2 SMNVEV (reference sequence). CDR3 coding DNA: TGTGCCAGCAGTCCCCGCGGGAACTACAATGAGCAGTTCTTC. It is translated as CASSPRGNYNEQFF.

CDR3 bases: TGTGCCAGCGCCAAGGGAGGACAGGGCTACACCGGGGAGCTGTTTTTT. It is translated as CASAKGGQGYTGELFF. The V and J genes are TRBV2 and TRBJ2-2; TRBD1 matches 8 bases. V gave up 8 bases and J gave up 3 bases; unmatched junction bases: 11. This CDR3 contains 16 residues. Per germline, CDR1 SNHLY and CDR2 FYNNEI.

The chain links TRBV5-1 to TRBJ1-1; D remains ambiguous. CDR3 length: 14 residues. Germline values: CDR1 SGHRS, CDR2 YFSETQ. The V end was cut by 2 bases, the J end by 0 bases, with 8 bases between. For the CDR3, the DNA is TGCGCCAGCAGCTTACAGTCACTGAACACTGAAGCTTTCTTT. Amino acids: CASSLQSLNTEAFF.

The rearrangement joins TRBV7-9 to TRBJ1-4; no firm D call. V lost 1 base to trimming and J lost 6 bases, with 18 bases between them. The CDR3 contains 17 residues. Germline V gives CDR1 SEHNR, CDR2 FQNEAQ (reference sequence). CDR3 sequence (DNA): TGTGCCAGCAGCTTAGGTAGCAGTGGATCGGTCGATGAAAAACTGTTTTTT. It specifies CASSLGSSGSVDEKLFF.

The V and J genes are TRBV12-3 or TRBV12-4 and TRBJ1-6; unclear D gene. There are 13 residues in the CDR3. Deletions cut 5 bases from V and 9 bases from J, with 11 bases between. The DNA of the CDR3 is TGTGCCAGCAGTGGCGAATGGGCTTCACCCCTCCACTTT. This codes for CASSGEWASPLHF.

This clone is a singleton in its sample. The rearrangement uses TRBV9 and TRBJ1-1, with a possible D match to TRBD1 (5 bases). Germline CDR1 and CDR2: SGDLS and YYNGEE. The CDR3 spans 14 residues. V gave up 3 bases and J gave up 0 bases, with 9 bases separating them. The CDR3 coding sequence is TGTGCCAGCAGCGCCAGGGCCCTGAACACTGAAGCTTTCTTT. Translated: CASSARALNTEAFF.

This chain links TRBV30 with TRBJ2-1; possible D gene TRBD1, 6 bases. From germline, CDR1 is GTSNPN and CDR2 SVGIG (reference sequence). Trimming removed 1 base at V and 4 bases at J, with 8 bases between. The CDR3 sequence is 13 residues long. CDR3 in DNA: TGTGCCTGGAGTGAGGGGGTTTACAATGAGCAGTTCTTC. This gives the protein CAWSEGVYNEQFF.